These T cell receptor beta chains were read from a single sample in a study of human T cells and chemical hapten exposure. TCRdb passed the RACE reads through MiXCR, listing each CDR3 protein once. The table records roughly 74,000 distinct CDR3 sequences, around a third of them present only once. The sample in question was whole blood, obtained in connection with sensitization to the hapten diphenylcyclopropenone (DPC). These receptor sequences come from a man aged 35 to 55 with alopecia areata. Some clones in this sample may be carry-over from other donors' samples. The conserved cysteine and the conserved F or W are not part of the CDR3 here.

TRBV14	13	TRBJ1-2	ASSQDLQEFYGYT
TRBV20-1	12	TRBJ2-7	SAREGTGGFEQY
TRBV20-1	12	TRBJ2-7	SARDVAGINEQY
TRBV20-1	13	TRBJ2-1	SARIWTPPANEQF
TRBV29-1	9	TRBJ2-3	SVESTDTQY
TRBV20-1	16	TRBJ2-2	SARDPASGSSFAGELF
TRBV6-5	13	TRBJ2-7	ASSRGQGVPYEQY
TRBV29-1	9	TRBJ1-1	SAEGYTEAF
TRBV11-2	8	TRBJ2-5	ASGLETQY
TRBV20-1	11	TRBJ2-3	SATAPSTDTQY
TRBV10-3	13	TRBJ2-3	AISEGQGWADTQY